This TCR beta chain was captured in a study of stem cell transplantation in POMP-related autoinflammatory disease. Turning to the study itself: The study hypothesized thymoproteasome defects skew the TRB repertoire via impaired CD8+ selection. Before transplant, CD4+ T cells skewed naive and CD8+ proportions were low. Neutrophil and platelet engraftment from the graft donor was 100% through one year after transplant.

PRAID combined immunodeficiency and autoinflammation. TCRdb keeps only in-frame clones here, not all; method: immunoSEQ multiplex PCR. The repertoire holds thousands of clones, with 88% as singletons. The CDR3 runs to 16 residues. Trimming pared 4 bases from V and 1 base from J, leaving 14 bases between. Looked up from germline, CDR1 is KGHSH and CDR2 is LQKENI. This sequence was found in a human patient with POMP-related autoinflammation and immune dysregulation (PRAID). The T cells may partly be graft donor cells. Sequenced here: CD8+ T cells from PBMCs, sampled after stem cell transplantation. This rearrangement joins TRBV18 to TRBJ1-5; the D gene is possibly TRBD1 (5 bases). The CDR3 sequence is CASSLWTRESNQPQHF. The DNA for the CDR3 is TGTGCCAGCTCACTGTGGACAAGGGAGAGCAATCAGCCCCAGCATTTT.